A selection of T cell receptor beta chains follows, all from one sample in a study of blood T cell repertoires in COVID-19. Produced via immunoSEQ multiplex PCR; TCRdb's table is partial and in-frame only. The sample lists some 120,000 clones, about 88% occurring once. What was sequenced was peripheral blood. These receptors were obtained from a man in his sixties with COVID-19, enrolled during active disease. CDR3s leave out the opening cysteine and the closing phenylalanine or tryptophan. Fields, in order: V gene, J gene, CDR3 protein.

v_gene: TRBV5-1
j_gene: TRBJ1-5
CDR3aa: ASSLAPGISNQPQH

v_gene: TRBV7-8
j_gene: TRBJ2-7
CDR3aa: ASSRIRLAQGNPNEQY

v_gene: TRBV10-2
j_gene: TRBJ1-4
CDR3aa: ASSDSRQGWHEKLF

v_gene: TRBV11-3
j_gene: TRBJ2-1
CDR3aa: ASSLDQEAGYYNEQF

v_gene: TRBV7-3
j_gene: TRBJ1-3
CDR3aa: ASATGSSSGNTIY

v_gene: TRBV11-3
j_gene: TRBJ1-2
CDR3aa: ASSLRGGINYGYT

v_gene: TRBV5-1
j_gene: TRBJ2-3
CDR3aa: ASGGSLGPTDTQY

v_gene: TRBV19
j_gene: TRBJ1-2
CDR3aa: ASSSYRDGYT

v_gene: TRBV5-1
j_gene: TRBJ2-1
CDR3aa: ASSDPQGFYNEQF

v_gene: TRBV6-2/TRBV6-3
j_gene: TRBJ1-2
CDR3aa: ASSYRQVRNYGYT

v_gene: TRBV20-1
j_gene: TRBJ1-2
CDR3aa: STGSDYGYT

v_gene: TRBV30
j_gene: TRBJ2-1
CDR3aa: AWGQAEYNEQF

v_gene: TRBV28
j_gene: TRBJ2-3
CDR3aa: ASSRLSQGTDTQY

v_gene: TRBV7-9
j_gene: TRBJ2-2
CDR3aa: ASSLAVRNTGELF

v_gene: TRBV29-1
j_gene: TRBJ2-1
CDR3aa: SVEVGLARGNEQF

v_gene: TRBV20-1
j_gene: TRBJ2-7
CDR3aa: SASIAGDEEQY

v_gene: TRBV19
j_gene: TRBJ2-7
CDR3aa: ASSIGGASAWEAEQY

v_gene: TRBV12-5
j_gene: TRBJ1-5
CDR3aa: ASVQTGNQPQH

v_gene: TRBV5-1
j_gene: TRBJ1-4
CDR3aa: ASSSRDSREKLF

v_gene: TRBV28
j_gene: TRBJ2-3
CDR3aa: ASSSTSGNTDTQY

v_gene: TRBV5-1
j_gene: TRBJ1-4
CDR3aa: ASSLDRGREKLF

v_gene: TRBV5-1
j_gene: TRBJ2-6
CDR3aa: ASSLGQGAGANVLT

v_gene: TRBV24-1
j_gene: TRBJ2-7
CDR3aa: ATSDGLAGSNEQY

v_gene: TRBV19
j_gene: TRBJ2-7
CDR3aa: ASSLGLALNSYEQY

v_gene: TRBV5-6
j_gene: TRBJ1-2
CDR3aa: ASRYDREFDYGYT

v_gene: TRBV11-1
j_gene: TRBJ2-7
CDR3aa: ASSHNRGLGEQY

v_gene: TRBV5-1
j_gene: TRBJ2-5
CDR3aa: ASKNTGGGETQY

v_gene: TRBV10-3
j_gene: TRBJ1-1
CDR3aa: AISELGQSVAF

v_gene: TRBV6-1
j_gene: TRBJ1-5
CDR3aa: ASSETGNQPQH

v_gene: TRBV5-1
j_gene: TRBJ1-2
CDR3aa: ASSLYSPGDGYT

v_gene: TRBV5-6
j_gene: TRBJ2-1
CDR3aa: ASSLGSYEF

v_gene: TRBV5-6
j_gene: TRBJ1-2
CDR3aa: ASTFSRGYGYT

v_gene: TRBV5-1
j_gene: TRBJ1-4
CDR3aa: ASSSGTGDEKLF

v_gene: TRBV11-2
j_gene: TRBJ2-3
CDR3aa: ASSFGTGLWSTDTQY

v_gene: TRBV7-3
j_gene: TRBJ1-2
CDR3aa: ASRGISGGQLLQSGYT

v_gene: TRBV2
j_gene: TRBJ2-7
CDR3aa: ASSGSGTGPYEQY

v_gene: TRBV3-1/TRBV3-2
j_gene: TRBJ1-1
CDR3aa: ASSRDRGLRTEAF

v_gene: TRBV4-2
j_gene: TRBJ2-1
CDR3aa: ASSQADRGHNEQF

v_gene: TRBV6-2/TRBV6-3
j_gene: TRBJ1-3
CDR3aa: ASSRGFGNTIY

v_gene: TRBV6-1
j_gene: TRBJ2-2
CDR3aa: ASSAIVASADTGELF